The present TCR beta chain was sequenced within a study of graft-versus-host responses after intestinal transplantation. A remark on this clone: Its antigen is unidentified.

Sequencing used immunoSEQ multiplex PCR; TCRdb keeps in-frame clones, though not all of them. Of some 90,000 clones listed, roughly 90% are singletons. Whole-study results and caveats: Where graft-donor T cell macrochimerism was present, patients had high graft-versus-host to host-versus-graft clonal ratios in allografts. Declines in HvG clones occurring early post-transplant were associated with peak circulating GvH clone levels. GvH clones detected in recipient marrow included some appearing first in ileum or blood.

CDR1 and CDR2 from the germline V gene are GTSNPN and SVGIG (reference sequence). This CDR3 has 13 amino acids. V was cut by 1 base and J by 1 base, with 6 bases left in between. The chain has TRBV30 and TRBJ2-3; no definite D call. This sequence was found in a human donor who was the organ donor for an intestinal transplant. The input for sequencing was unstimulated CD8+ T cells sorted from spleen or lymph node cells, taken before transplant. CDR3 in DNA: TGTGCCTGGAGTGAGCCCCGCACAGATACGCAGTATTTT. This sequence encodes CAWSEPRTDTQYF.